This T cell receptor (beta chain) was obtained from a study of T cells in Graves' hyperthyroidism and ophthalmopathy. Study observations and caveats: Among thyroid clonotypes expanded above 0.001, most also appeared in blood. Model-based prediction identified ophthalmopathy a median around seven months prior to its onset.

This clonotype was detected ten times or more. Its matching antigen is unknown. Trimming cost V 6 bases and J 3 bases, with 15 bases left between them. The CDR3 contains 14 residues. The germline V gene encodes CDR1 ENHRY and CDR2 SYGVKD. Around 10 ml fresh peripheral blood yielded the PBMCs. TCR beta CDR3 region amplification was performed from RNA transcripts. First-round RT-PCR of the TCR CDR3 relied on the HTBI primer set. TCRdb analysed the multiplex PCR reads with MiXCR anew, one entry per CDR3 protein. Of under 300,000 distinct CDR3 sequences in the sample, 22% were seen once. This TCR came from a man younger than 40 with Graves' ophthalmopathy. The material sequenced was blood. The J gene is TRBJ2-7, the V gene TRBV10-3, with D perhaps TRBD2 (6 bases). The CDR3, as DNA: TGTGCCATCAGCGATCTAGCGCGGGACTACGAGCAGTACTTC. Translation gives CAISDLARDYEQYF.